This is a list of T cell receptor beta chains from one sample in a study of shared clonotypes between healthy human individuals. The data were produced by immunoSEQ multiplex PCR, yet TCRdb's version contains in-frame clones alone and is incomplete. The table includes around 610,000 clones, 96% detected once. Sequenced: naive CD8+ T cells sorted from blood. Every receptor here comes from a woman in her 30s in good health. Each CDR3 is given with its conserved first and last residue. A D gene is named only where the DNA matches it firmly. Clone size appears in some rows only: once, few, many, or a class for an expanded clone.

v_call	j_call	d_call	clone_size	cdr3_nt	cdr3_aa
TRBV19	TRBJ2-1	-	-	TGTGCCAGTAGTAAAAAAGGGGACGAGCAGTTCTTC	CASSKKGDEQFF
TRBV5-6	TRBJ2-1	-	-	TGTGCCAGCAGCTGGGGGGTGCCCCCGTTGGATGAGCAGTTCTTC	CASSWGVPPLDEQFF
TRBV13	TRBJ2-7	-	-	TGTGCCAGCAGCCTCGGGACTGCTGCCTACGAGCAGTACTTC	CASSLGTAAYEQYF
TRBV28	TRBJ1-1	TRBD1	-	TGTGCCAGCAGGGACGACAGGGAGGGCCCTGAAGCTTTCTTT	CASRDDREGPEAFF
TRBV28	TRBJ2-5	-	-	TGTGCCAGCAGTTTTCCGGGAAAGGAAGAGACCCAGTACTTC	CASSFPGKEETQYF
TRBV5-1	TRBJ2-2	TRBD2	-	TGCGCCAGCAGCTTTGAGCGGGAGGCGTCCACCGGGGAGCTGTTTTTT	CASSFEREASTGELFF
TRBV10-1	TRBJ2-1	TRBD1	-	TGCGCCAGCAGTCCGACAGGGGTCAATGAGCAGTTCTTC	CASSPTGVNEQFF
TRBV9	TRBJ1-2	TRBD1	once	TGTGCCAGCAGCGGTTGGACAGGGGGTACCAACTATGGCTACACCTTC	CASSGWTGGTNYGYTF
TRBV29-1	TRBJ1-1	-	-	TGCAGCGTTTTAGTGGATACGCTGGGCACTGAAGCTTTCTTT	CSVLVDTLGTEAFF
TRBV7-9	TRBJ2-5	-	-	TGTGCCAGCAGCTTCCGTCGCGAACAAGAGACCCAGTACTTC	CASSFRREQETQYF
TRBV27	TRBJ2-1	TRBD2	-	TGTGCCAGCAGTGACGGAGCGGGAAACTACAATGAGCAGTTCTTC	CASSDGAGNYNEQFF
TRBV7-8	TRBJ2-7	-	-	TGTGCCAGCATCCCTCCGGGCGGAGGGACCTACGAGCAGTACTTC	CASIPPGGGTYEQYF
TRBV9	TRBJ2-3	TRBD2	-	TGTGCCAGCAAAGCGGGAGGCCTCACAGATACGCAGTATTTT	CASKAGGLTDTQYF
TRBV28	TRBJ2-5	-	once	TGTGCCAGCAGGCCAAACAGGGTTCAGGAGACCCAGTACTTC	CASRPNRVQETQYF
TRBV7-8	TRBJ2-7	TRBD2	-	TGTGCCAGCAGCCCACTAGCGGGTACTGCCTACGAGCAGTACTTC	CASSPLAGTAYEQYF
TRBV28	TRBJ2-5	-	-	TGTGCCAGCAGAGGAAGACGGACCTCCCAAGAGACCCAGTACTTC	CASRGRRTSQETQYF
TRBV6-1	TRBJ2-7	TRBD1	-	TGTGCCAGCAGCCCCGGGACAGATTCCTACGAGCAGTACTTC	CASSPGTDSYEQYF
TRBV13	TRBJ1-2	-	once	TGTGCCAGCAGCGGACGGTCCATTCTCTTTCCTCGCTACACCTTC	CASSGRSILFPRYTF
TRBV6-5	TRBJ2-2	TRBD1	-	TGTGCCAGCAGTTCCCCCGGACAGGACTTCACCGGGGAGCTGTTTTTT	CASSSPGQDFTGELFF
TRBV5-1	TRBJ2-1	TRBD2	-	TGCGCCAGCAGGACTAGCGGGAGGAGCTCCTACAATGAGCAGTTCTTC	CASRTSGRSSYNEQFF
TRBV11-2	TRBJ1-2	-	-	TGTGCCAGCAGCTTACCAGGAACGGGGTATGGCTACACCTTC	CASSLPGTGYGYTF
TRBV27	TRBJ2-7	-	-	TGTGCCAGCAGTGGTAGCGGATACTACGAGCAGTACTTC	CASSGSGYYEQYF
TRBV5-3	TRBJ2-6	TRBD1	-	TGTGCCAGAAGCTTGGCCCGGGACAGGTACACCTCTGGGGCCAACGTCCTGACTTTC	CARSLARDRYTSGANVLTF
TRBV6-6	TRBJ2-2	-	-	TGTGCCAGCAGTTACTCGATCAACAGGGCCGGGGAGCTGTTTTTT	CASSYSINRAGELFF
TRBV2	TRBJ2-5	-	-	TGTGCCAGCAGTGAATACCCCCCCCTAGCGTCTGAAGAGACCCAGTACTTC	CASSEYPPLASEETQYF